This T cell receptor beta chain was profiled in a study of post-analysis software for immune sequencing data (dated by TCRdb to between 2015 and 2017). In the study overall: The recorded disease courses included relapsing-remitting, secondary progressive and progressive-relapsing multiple sclerosis, and some patients had no subtype annotation. Patient repertoires were compared against about a dozen previously published healthy control repertoires from donors aged 6 to 25 years. A subset of samples was prepared in parallel using single-end sample barcoding, then pooled and co-amplified after Illumina adapter ligation.

Libraries were prepared through PCR. TCRdb records Illumina HiSeq 2500 as the sequencer. To reduce PCR and sequencing biases, unique molecular identifiers were incorporated into the TCR beta cDNA libraries. Some 500,000 cDNA molecules were obtained for every 1 to 10 million input T cells, so each molecule roughly corresponded to one T cell. The patient libraries were prepared and sequenced using the same protocol as the earlier healthy control dataset. Samples belonging to the same batch were prepared together, multiplexed and sequenced on a shared HiSeq lane. Under the source paper's analysis protocol: Raw barcoded reads were processed with MIGEC, and single-read molecular identifier groups were discarded before consensus assembly and CDR3 extraction. VDJtools was used for post-analysis of the clonotype tables, with diversity normalized by down-sampling every dataset to the smallest sample size. To correct batch-related cross-sample contamination, repertoire overlap clustering matched CDR3 amino acid sequences but not nucleotide sequences. Using fastp trimming at Q25 and MiXCR clonotype assembly, TCRdb reanalyzed the public sequencing data and kept in-frame beta chains. CDR3 protein duplicates are merged, each entry listing the most common genes and DNA. The authors' filters were not applied to this entry. For this sample the table gives fewer than 850,000 distinct CDR3 sequences, of which more than 45% were detected only once. Of the sample, roughly 4.9% is held by the ten largest clones.

Broader findings and caveats from the paper: The multiple sclerosis patient group was slightly younger than the control group. Direct clustering with F measure showed strong co-clustering of samples prepared in the same batch, prompting a batch-effect correction. Significantly higher frequencies in patients than in controls were found for about five TRBV segments, including TRBV5-6, TRBV5-1 and TRBV20-1. Significantly lower normalized Chao1 diversity was found in multiple sclerosis patients than in controls, suggesting substantial peripheral T-cell clonal expansion.

Notes on this clonotype: This clone's antigen is unknown. Base qualities are not at hand, and no much larger clone is one base apart.

CDR1 and CDR2 are drawn from the germline V gene: SQVTM, ANQGSEA. Trimming at the junction amounts to 4 bases on V and 4 bases on J, and the germline ends lie 17 bases apart. The CDR3 has 15 amino acids, counting the end cysteine and phenylalanine. Only CDR3 DNA is held: 45 bases, read in frame from base 1. To demonstrate the VDJtools post-analysis software, TCR beta repertoires were profiled from the peripheral blood of about 13 young patients with multiple sclerosis. Multiple sclerosis patients were children and adolescents aged roughly 6 to 17 years. The receptor was derived from a girl aged 5-17 years with multiple sclerosis. The sequence links TRBV29-1 to TRBJ2-1, with no confident D gene call. Sequenced input: blood. The base sequence is TGCAGCGTTGGTCCCCACCGGGTAGGGTACAATGAGCAGTTCTTC. It specifies CSVGPHRVGYNEQFF.